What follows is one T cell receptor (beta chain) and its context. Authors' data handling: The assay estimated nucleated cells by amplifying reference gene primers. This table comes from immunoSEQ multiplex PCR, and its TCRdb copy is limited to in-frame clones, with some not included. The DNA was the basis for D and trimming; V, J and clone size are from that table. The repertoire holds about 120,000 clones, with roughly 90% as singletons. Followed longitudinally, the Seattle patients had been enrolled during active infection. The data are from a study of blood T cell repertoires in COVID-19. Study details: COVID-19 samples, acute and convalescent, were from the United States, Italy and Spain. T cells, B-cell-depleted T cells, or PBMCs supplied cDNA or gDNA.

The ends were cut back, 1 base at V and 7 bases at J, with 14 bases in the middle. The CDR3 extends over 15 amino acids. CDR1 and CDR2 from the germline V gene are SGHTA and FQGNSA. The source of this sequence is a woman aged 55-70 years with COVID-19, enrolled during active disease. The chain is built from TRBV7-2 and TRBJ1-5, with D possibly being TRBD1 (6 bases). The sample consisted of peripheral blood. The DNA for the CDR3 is TGTGCCAGCAGCTTAGGGGGGTTAAGGGGGCAGCCCCAGCATTTT. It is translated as CASSLGGLRGQPQHF.